This TCR beta chain was recorded in a study of PD-L1 blockade in urothelial cancer. Study-level information: Prior chemotherapy regimens per patient numbered 0 to 3.

Described time point: peripheral blood 6 weeks after treatment start. In each PCR, synthetic TCR analog templates were spiked in. Libraries were prepared by immunoSEQ multiplex PCR; TCRdb keeps only in-frame clonotypes and omits some of them. The data contain 95,000 to 150,000 clones, roughly 88% of them singletons. This receptor was identified in a man over 45 with urothelial cancer. This specimen consisted of PBMCs, obtained around atezolizumab (anti-PD-L1) treatment.

In DNA form, the CDR3 reads TGCGCCAGCAGCCAACTCACTAGCGGGAGGCGGGGTGAGCAGTTCTTC. Protein: CASSQLTSGRRGEQFF. This chain links TRBV4-1 with TRBJ2-1; 12 bases agree with TRBD2. The length of the CDR3 is 16 residues. V trimming: 2 bases; J trimming: 9 bases; junction bases outside the gene matches: 8. Germline values: CDR1 MGHRA, CDR2 YSYEKL.